This T cell receptor beta chain came from a study of blood T cell repertoires in COVID-19. Study background: There were acute and convalescent COVID-19 samples, and they came from the United States, Italy and Spain.

Profiling relied on immunoSEQ multiplex PCR, and the TCRdb table lists in-frame clones only, not all of them. The sample lists under 200,000 clones; about 88% were seen once. Germline loops: CDR1 LNHDA, CDR2 SQIVND (reference sequence). The CDR3 covers 12 residues. After removal of 9 bases from V and 10 bases from J, the junction contained 11 bases not matched to a gene. This clonotype was sampled from a man in his forties with active or convalescent COVID-19. The chain joins TRBV19 to TRBJ1-1; TRBD1 matches at 7 bases. The sequenced sample was peripheral blood. The CDR3 coding sequence is TGTGCCAGCCGAGAGGGGGCCAGAGGAGCTTTCTTT. It encodes CASREGARGAFF. Full variable domain (rest looked up from reference TRBV19 and TRBJ1-1): DGGITQSPKYLFRKEGQNVTLSCEQNLNHDAMYWYRQDPGQGLRLIYYSQIVNDFQKGDIAEGYSVSREKKESFPLTVTSAQKNPTAFYLCASREGARGAFFGQGTRLTVV.